The 21 T cell receptor beta chains in this list originate from one sample, sequenced in a study of breast tumors, draining lymph nodes, adjacent tissues. TCRdb recomputed calls from the multiplex PCR reads with MiXCR, one row per CDR3 protein. The sample yields tens of thousands of distinct CDR3 sequences, roughly three fifths seen once. What was sequenced was breast tumor tissue. These TCRs come from a female donor with breast cancer. Some clones in this sample may be carry-over from other donors' samples.

This chain connects TRBV7-3 to TRBJ1-6; D perhaps matches TRBD1 (6 bases). Germline CDR1 SGHTA, CDR2 FQGTGA. This CDR3 comprises 14 residues. Trimming stripped 9 bases from V and 6 bases from J, with 15 bases between. CDR3 in DNA: TGTGCCAGTCGTGCGGGACACCTTAATTCACCCCTCCACTTT. It codes for CASRAGHLNSPLHF. Drawing the rest from reference TRBV7-3 and TRBJ1-6, the complete variable domain is GAGVSQTPSNKVTEKGKYVELRCDPISGHTALYWYRQSLGQGPEFLIYFQGTGAADDSGLPNDRFFAVRPEGSVSTLKIQRTERGDSAVYLCASRAGHLNSPLHFGNGTRLTVT.

This clonotype showed up many times. This chain joins TRBV13 and TRBJ2-7; no reliable D call. V dropped 4 bases and J dropped 4 bases, with 17 bases sitting between them. This CDR3 is built from 15 residues. From germline, CDR1 is PRHDT and CDR2 FYEKMQ (reference sequence). The CDR3 protein is CASSSATVARYEQYF. The CDR3, as DNA: TGTGCCAGCAGCTCCGCGACGGTCGCCCGTTACGAGCAGTACTTC.

CDR3 sequence: CATSRDSLGGMRRETQYF. Here the CDR3 DNA reads TGTGCCACCAGCAGAGATTCGTTAGGCGGGATGAGACGAGAGACCCAGTACTTC. The rearrangement joins TRBV15 to TRBJ2-5; possibly TRBD2 for D (6 bases). CDR1 and CDR2 (germline): LNHNV, YYDKDF (reference sequence). V was pared by 0 bases and J by 4 bases, with 21 bases between. This CDR3 is 18 amino acids long.

This clonotype was seen ten or more times. The rearrangement links TRBV11-2 to TRBJ2-1; TRBD1 matches at 10 bases. Germline V gives CDR1 SGHAT, CDR2 FQNNGV. CDR3 size: 16 residues. V trimming: 7 bases; J trimming: 0 bases; junction bases outside the gene matches: 6. The CDR3 DNA reads TGTGCCAGCACGGGAGGGACAGGGGACTCCTACAATGAGCAGTTCTTC. Translation gives CASTGGTGDSYNEQFF.

V and J are TRBV6-6 and TRBJ2-7; the match to TRBD1 covers 8 bases. From germline, CDR1 is MNHNY and CDR2 SVGAGI (reference sequence). This CDR3 has 15 amino acids. After removal of 5 bases from V and 2 bases from J, the junction contained 8 bases not matched to a gene. The CDR3 DNA reads TGTGCCAGCAGTCGTCAAGGACAGGGCACCTACGAGCAGTACTTC. This sequence encodes CASSRQGQGTYEQYF.

The CDR3 spells CASSLTGQSTDTQYF. CDR3 DNA sequence: TGTGCCAGCAGCTTGACGGGACAGAGCACAGATACGCAGTATTTT. This chain links TRBV5-6 with TRBJ2-3; 7 bases fit TRBD1. Looked up from germline, CDR1 is SGHDT and CDR2 is YYEEEE. This CDR3 region has 15 residues. V gave up 1 base and J gave up 0 bases; unmatched junction bases: 2. Filled out from reference TRBV5-6 and TRBJ2-3, the complete variable domain reads DAGVTQSPTHLIKTRGQQVTLRCSPKSGHDTVSWYQQALGQGPQFIFQYYEEEERQRGNFPDRFSGHQFPNYSSELNVNALLLGDSALYLCASSLTGQSTDTQYFGPGTRLTVL.

This clonotype was counted at least ten times. A read error is possible here, since a much larger clone lies one base away. The chain has TRBV6-5 and TRBJ2-5, with 11 bases fitting TRBD1. This CDR3 comprises 15 residues. Per the germline V gene, CDR1 is MNHEY and CDR2 is SVGAGI. V was pared by 5 bases and J by 4 bases, with 6 bases of the junction left unmatched. CDR3 sequence (DNA): TGTGCCAGCAGTCTCAGGACAGGGGGCACAGAGACCCAGTACTTC. It translates to CASSLRTGGTETQYF.

Comments on this clonotype: Lacking the conserved final phenylalanine or tryptophan, this CDR3 likely reflects a read error. No DNA is shown, since the ends of the CDR3 on it are uncertain; the CDR3 is the one TCRdb lists. This chain joins TRBV20-1 and TRBJ2-7; TRBD2, the D gene given by the table, was not confirmed from the DNA. Looked up from germline, CDR1 is DFQATT and CDR2 is SNEGSKA (reference sequence). The CDR3 length equals 8 residues, ends included. CDR3 amino acids: CSAMWTSG.

This chain uses TRBV10-3 with TRBJ1-4; tentative D call: TRBD1 (6 bases). Trimming removed 2 bases from V and 5 bases from J, with 9 bases in between. This CDR3 spans 14 amino acids. The germline CDR1 and CDR2 sequences are ENHRY and SYGVKD. CDR3 bases: TGTGCCATCAGTGAGATGGGGGCGAATGAAAAACTGTTTTTT. Protein product: CAISEMGANEKLFF.

In this sample, this clonotype turned up once. A read error may be the cause here, since a much bigger clone is one base away. The rearrangement uses TRBV2 and TRBJ1-1, with D perhaps TRBD1 (6 bases). Looked up from germline, CDR1 is SNHLY and CDR2 is FYNNEI. The CDR3 extends over 13 amino acids. V was trimmed by 8 bases and J by 3 bases, leaving 13 bases between them. CDR3 nucleotide sequence: TGTGCCAGCGGCGTCTACAGGGACACTGAAGCTTTCTTT. Translating it yields CASGVYRDTEAFF.

The gene calls are TRBV7-9 and TRBJ1-2; no clear D gene. Germline CDR1 is SEHNR and CDR2 is FQNEAQ (reference sequence). This CDR3 region has 14 residues. V was shortened by 4 bases and J by 2 bases, with 11 bases between the two germline ends. CDR3 residues: CASSSLTENYGYTF. The CDR3 nucleotides are TGTGCCAGCAGCTCCTTGACCGAAAACTATGGCTACACCTTC. Full variable domain (remainder filled in from reference TRBV7-9 and TRBJ1-2): DTGVSQNPRHKITKRGQNVTFRCDPISEHNRLYWYRQTLGQGPEFLTYFQNEAQLEKSRLLSDRFSAERPKGSFSTLEIQRTEQGDSAMYLCASSSLTENYGYTFGSGTRLTVV.

The genes are TRBV29-1 and TRBJ2-1; 7 nucleotides align to TRBD2. J lost 7 bases, V lost 3 bases, and 9 bases had no gene match. Germline CDR1 and CDR2: SQVTM and ANQGSEA. CDR3 size: 14 residues. The CDR3: CSVDRAGVKNEQFF. DNA of the CDR3: TGCAGCGTTGATCGGGCGGGAGTTAAGAATGAGCAGTTCTTC.

V usage is TRBV6-5 and J usage is TRBJ2-3, with 7 bases aligning to TRBD1. This CDR3 spans 17 amino acids. Germline V gene sequence: CDR1 MNHEY, CDR2 SVGAGI. V was clipped by 5 bases and J by 11 bases; unmatched bases: 22. CDR3 coding DNA: TGTGCCAGCAGTGATAGACGACAGGGCGGATCCTACAATGAGCAGTATTTT. Protein sequence: CASSDRRQGGSYNEQYF.

This clonotype showed up many times. The chain couples TRBV6-5 to TRBJ1-1, with D unresolved. Trimming stripped 2 bases from V and 0 bases from J, with 4 bases between. Per germline, CDR1 MNHEY and CDR2 SVGAGI. This CDR3 has 13 residues. The chain's CDR3 is CASSYRLNTEAFF. In DNA form, the CDR3 reads TGTGCCAGCAGTTACAGGTTGAACACTGAAGCTTTCTTT.

The chain has TRBV6-6 and TRBJ2-7; 9 nucleotides agree with TRBD1. CDR3 length equals 15 residues. Germline V gene lookup returns CDR1 MNHNY and CDR2 SVGAGI (reference sequence). With V trimmed by 6 bases and J by 4 bases, 10 bases remained unmatched. CDR3 coding DNA: TGTGCCAGCAGCGACCCGGGACAGGGACCTTACGAGCAGTACTTC. It is translated as CASSDPGQGPYEQYF.

The chain couples TRBV19 to TRBJ1-2; 10 bases fit TRBD1. Losses at the gene ends were 3 bases for V and 8 bases for J; bases not matched to a gene: 9. This CDR3 is built from 15 residues. Germline V lookup: CDR1 LNHDA, CDR2 SQIVND (reference sequence). The chain's CDR3 is CASSIGGTGVYGYTF. CDR3 DNA: TGTGCCAGTAGTATTGGGGGGACAGGGGTTTACGGCTACACCTTC.

A note on this clonotype: A much larger clone sits a single nucleotide away, making a read error possible. The chain employs TRBV27 and TRBJ1-2, with D maybe TRBD1 (5 bases). Trimming took 5 bases from V and 3 from J, leaving 10 bases between them. The CDR3 is made up of 13 amino acids. Per the germline V gene, CDR1 is MNHEY and CDR2 is SMNVEV (reference sequence). The CDR3 here is CASSPAGYYGYTF. CDR3 nucleotide sequence: TGTGCCAGCAGTCCCGCAGGGTACTATGGCTACACCTTC.

The chain employs TRBV13 and TRBJ2-1; tentative D call: TRBD1 (6 bases). Germline V gene data show CDR1 as PRHDT and CDR2 as FYEKMQ (reference sequence). Trimming cost V 6 bases and J 4 bases, with 10 bases left between them. The CDR3 consists of 13 residues. CDR3 sequence (DNA): TGTGCCAGCAGTCCGGACAGATACAATGAGCAGTTCTTC. Translated, it gives CASSPDRYNEQFF.

At least ten counts were recorded for this clonotype. The CDR3 region has the DNA TGTGCCAGCAGTCGGGCCGGGACACACAATGAGCAGTTCTTC. This encodes CASSRAGTHNEQFF. This sequence joins TRBV6-2 or TRBV6-3 and TRBJ2-1; possible D gene TRBD1, 6 bases. Germline V gives CDR1 MNHEY, CDR2 SVGEGT. The CDR3 is made up of 14 amino acids. The V end was cut by 5 bases, the J end by 5 bases, with 13 bases between.

Ten or more counts support this clonotype. The V and J genes are TRBV6-6 and TRBJ1-5; D remains unclear. Between the trimmed V and J ends, which lost 0 bases and 1 base, there was a span of 1 base. Per germline, CDR1 MNHNY and CDR2 SVGAGI (reference sequence). There are 13 residues in the CDR3. This chain's CDR3 is CASSYSSNQPQHF. In DNA form, the CDR3 reads TGTGCCAGCAGTTACTCGAGCAATCAGCCCCAGCATTTT.

This clonotype was seen repeatedly, ten times or more. The chain employs TRBV18 and TRBJ2-3; 11 nucleotides agree with TRBD2. Per the germline V gene, CDR1 is KGHSH and CDR2 is LQKENI. The trim removed 0 bases at V and 1 base at J, leaving 0 bases unmatched. This CDR3 comprises 16 residues. This CDR3 reads CASSPPTSGGTDTQYF. In DNA, the CDR3 is TGTGCCAGCTCACCACCGACTAGCGGGGGCACAGATACGCAGTATTTT.